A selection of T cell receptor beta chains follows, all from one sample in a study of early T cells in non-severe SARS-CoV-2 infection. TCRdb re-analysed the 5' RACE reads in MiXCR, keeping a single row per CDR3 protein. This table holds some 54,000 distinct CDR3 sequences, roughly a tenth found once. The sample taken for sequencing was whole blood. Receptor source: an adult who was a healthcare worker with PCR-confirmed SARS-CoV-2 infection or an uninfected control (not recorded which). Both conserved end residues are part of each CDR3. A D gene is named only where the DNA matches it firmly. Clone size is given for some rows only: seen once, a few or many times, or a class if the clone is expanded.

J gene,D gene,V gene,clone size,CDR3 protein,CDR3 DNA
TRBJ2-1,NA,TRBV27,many,CASSPSGLVGSYNEQFF,TGTGCCAGCAGTCCATCCGGGCTGGTCGGCTCCTACAATGAGCAGTTCTTC
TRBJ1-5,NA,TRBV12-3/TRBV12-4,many,CASSVAGKVGNQPQHF,TGTGCCAGCAGTGTAGCAGGGAAAGTCGGCAATCAGCCCCAGCATTTT
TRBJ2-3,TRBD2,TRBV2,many,CASSWTSGSDTQYF,TGTGCCAGCAGCTGGACTAGCGGGAGTGATACGCAGTATTTT
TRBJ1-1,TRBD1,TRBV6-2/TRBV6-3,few,CASSLDSTGRGTEAFF,TGTGCCAGCAGCCTTGATTCGACAGGGCGAGGCACTGAAGCTTTCTTT
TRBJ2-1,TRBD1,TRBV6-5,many,CASSYSPGQGYNEQFF,TGTGCCAGCAGTTACTCCCCGGGACAGGGATACAATGAGCAGTTCTTC
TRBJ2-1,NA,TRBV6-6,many,CASSPRGTRSYNEQFF,TGTGCCAGCAGTCCGAGGGGGACTCGCTCCTACAATGAGCAGTTCTTC
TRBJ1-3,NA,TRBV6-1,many,CASVAGGNTIYF,TGTGCCAGCGTTGCTGGGGGAAACACCATATATTTT
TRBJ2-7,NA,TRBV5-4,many,CASSSPTVSNEQYF,TGTGCCAGCAGCTCACCGACGGTGAGCAACGAGCAGTACTTC
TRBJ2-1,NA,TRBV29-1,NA,CSSPTGFNNEQFF,TGCAGCTCCCCCACGGGGTTTAACAATGAGCAGTTCTTC
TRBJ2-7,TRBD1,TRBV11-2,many,CASSLDFRGPYEQYF,TGTGCCAGCAGCTTAGATTTTAGGGGGCCCTACGAGCAGTACTTC
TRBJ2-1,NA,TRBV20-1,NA,CSATSSYNEQFF,TGCAGTGCGACGAGTTCCTACAATGAGCAGTTCTTC
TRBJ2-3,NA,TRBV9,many,CASSVAPTDPFDTQYF,TGTGCCAGCAGCGTAGCTCCGACCGACCCTTTCGATACGCAGTATTTT
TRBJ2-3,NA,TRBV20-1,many,CSARAMASVRTDTQYF,TGCAGTGCTAGAGCGATGGCGAGTGTTCGGACAGATACGCAGTATTTT
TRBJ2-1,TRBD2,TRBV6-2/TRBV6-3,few,CASRESGSTVNEQFF,TGTGCCAGCAGAGAAAGCGGGAGTACGGTCAATGAGCAGTTCTTC
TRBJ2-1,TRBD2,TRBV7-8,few,CASSLTSGSDYNEQFF,TGTGCCAGCAGCTTAACTAGCGGGAGTGATTACAATGAGCAGTTCTTC
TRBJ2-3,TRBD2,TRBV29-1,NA,CSVSGLAAQDTQYF,TGCAGCGTTTCGGGACTAGCGGCGCAGGATACGCAGTATTTT
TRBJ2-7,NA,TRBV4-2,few,CASSQVMGLSYEQYF,TGTGCCAGCAGCCAAGTAATGGGCCTCTCCTACGAGCAGTACTTC
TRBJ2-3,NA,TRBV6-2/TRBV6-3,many,CASSFVPDTQYF,TGTGCCAGCAGTTTTGTACCAGATACGCAGTATTTT
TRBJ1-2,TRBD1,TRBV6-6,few,CASSYPTGVSYGYTF,TGTGCCAGCAGTTACCCGACAGGGGTCAGCTATGGCTACACCTTC
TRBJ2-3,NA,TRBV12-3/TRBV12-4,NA,CASSPAGATDTQYF,TGTGCCAGCAGTCCGGCCGGAGCTACAGATACGCAGTATTTT
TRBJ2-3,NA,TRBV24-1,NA,CATSDSFGPDTQYF,TGTGCCACCAGTGATTCCTTCGGGCCAGATACGCAGTATTTT
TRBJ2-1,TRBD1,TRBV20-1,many,CSARDAGQGVNEQFF,TGCAGTGCTAGAGATGCGGGACAGGGGGTGAATGAGCAGTTCTTC
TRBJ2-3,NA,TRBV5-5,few,CASSLDPSADTQYF,TGTGCCAGCAGCTTGGATCCGTCGGCAGATACGCAGTATTTT
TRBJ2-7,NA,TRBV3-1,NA,CASSPPNQAYEQYF,TGTGCCAGCAGCCCCCCAAATCAAGCCTACGAGCAGTACTTC
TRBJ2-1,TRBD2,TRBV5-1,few,CASSRTSANEQFF,TGCGCCAGCAGCCGAACTAGCGCCAATGAGCAGTTCTTC
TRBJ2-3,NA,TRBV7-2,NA,CASSLAREDTQYF,TGTGCCAGCAGCTTAGCTAGGGAAGATACGCAGTATTTT
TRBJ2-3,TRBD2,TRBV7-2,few,CASSPRARRGADTQYF,TGTGCCAGCAGCCCCCGGGCTCGGCGGGGGGCAGATACGCAGTATTTT
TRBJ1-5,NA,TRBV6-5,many,CASSAGQGNQPQHF,TGTGCCAGCAGTGCCGGGCAGGGAAATCAGCCCCAGCATTTT
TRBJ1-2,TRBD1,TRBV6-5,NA,CASSRMEGAYGYTF,TGTGCCAGCAGCCGTATGGAGGGGGCTTACGGCTACACCTTC
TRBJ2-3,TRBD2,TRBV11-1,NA,CASSSGLAADTQYF,TGTGCCAGCAGCTCAGGACTAGCGGCAGATACGCAGTATTTT
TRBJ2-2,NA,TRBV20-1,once,CSARQPVGELFF,TGCAGTGCTAGACAGCCAGTCGGGGAGCTGTTTTTT
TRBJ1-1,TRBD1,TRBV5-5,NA,CASSLQGADTEAFF,TGTGCCAGCAGCTTACAGGGGGCGGACACTGAAGCTTTCTTT
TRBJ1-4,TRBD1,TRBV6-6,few,CASREGTGGREKLFF,TGTGCCAGCAGAGAGGGGACAGGGGGACGTGAAAAACTGTTTTTT
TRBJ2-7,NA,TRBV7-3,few,CASSPSGSDSYEQYF,TGTGCCAGCAGCCCCAGCGGGTCTGACTCCTACGAGCAGTACTTC
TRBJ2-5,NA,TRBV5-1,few,CASSSATGSQETQYF,TGCGCCAGCAGCTCAGCCACAGGGAGTCAAGAGACCCAGTACTTC
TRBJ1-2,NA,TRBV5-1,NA,CASSLGFSTSSYGYTF,TGCGCCAGCAGCTTGGGGTTCTCGACATCGTCTTATGGCTACACCTTC
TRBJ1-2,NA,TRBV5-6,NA,CASSGGWGAPYGYTF,TGTGCCAGCAGCGGCGGATGGGGGGCGCCCTATGGCTACACCTTC
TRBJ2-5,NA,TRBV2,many,CASSEPGTQYF,TGTGCCAGCAGTGAACCCGGGACCCAGTACTTC
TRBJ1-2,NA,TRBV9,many,CASSARAHDYGYTF,TGTGCCAGCAGCGCCAGGGCCCACGATTATGGCTACACCTTC
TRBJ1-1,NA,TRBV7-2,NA,CASSPSQGYEAFF,TGTGCCAGCAGTCCGAGCCAGGGATACGAAGCTTTCTTT
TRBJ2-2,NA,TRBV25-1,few,CASSESTVNTGELFF,TGTGCCAGCAGTGAATCTACAGTGAACACCGGGGAGCTGTTTTTT
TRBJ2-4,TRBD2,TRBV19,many,CASSIGGSTKNIQYF,TGTGCCAGTAGTATCGGGGGGAGTACCAAAAACATTCAGTACTTC
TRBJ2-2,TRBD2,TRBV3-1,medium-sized,CASSQSDKTTSVVLSNTGELFF,TGTGCCAGCAGCCAAAGCGATAAAACGACTAGCGTTGTGCTTTCGAACACCGGGGAGCTGTTTTTT
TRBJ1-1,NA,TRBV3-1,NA,CASSQDVGVRFEAFF,TGTGCCAGCAGCCAAGATGTCGGGGTAAGGTTTGAAGCTTTCTTT
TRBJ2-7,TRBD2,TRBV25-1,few,CASTRSGGSYEQYF,TGTGCCAGCACCCGTAGCGGGGGTTCCTACGAGCAGTACTTC
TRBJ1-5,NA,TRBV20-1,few,CSARRDPNQPQHF,TGCAGTGCTAGAAGAGACCCGAATCAGCCCCAGCATTTT
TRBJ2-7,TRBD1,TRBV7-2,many,CASSLGRTGKAFNEQYF,TGTGCCAGCAGCTTAGGCCGGACAGGGAAGGCTTTCAACGAGCAGTACTTC
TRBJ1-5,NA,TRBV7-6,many,CASSLGYSNQPQHF,TGTGCCAGCAGCTTAGGTTATAGCAATCAGCCCCAGCATTTT
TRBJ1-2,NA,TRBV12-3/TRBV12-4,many,CASPEYGWNYGYTF,TGTGCCAGCCCTGAATATGGGTGGAACTATGGCTACACCTTC
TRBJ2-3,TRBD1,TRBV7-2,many,CASSSSGTGSTDTQYF,TGTGCCAGCAGCTCATCCGGGACAGGTAGCACAGATACGCAGTATTTT
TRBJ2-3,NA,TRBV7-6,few,CASSLGGGTGFRGDTQYF,TGTGCCAGCAGCTTAGGCGGAGGCACAGGTTTTAGAGGAGATACGCAGTATTTT
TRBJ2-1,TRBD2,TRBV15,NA,CATSREWDYPEQFF,TGTGCCACCAGCAGAGAATGGGACTATCCTGAGCAGTTCTTC